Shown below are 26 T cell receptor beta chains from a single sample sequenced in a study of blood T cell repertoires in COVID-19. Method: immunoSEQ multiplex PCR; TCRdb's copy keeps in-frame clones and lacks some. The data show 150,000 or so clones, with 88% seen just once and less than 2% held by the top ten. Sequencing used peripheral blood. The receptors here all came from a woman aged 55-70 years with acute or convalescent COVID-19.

CDR3 sequence reads: CASSFQTGGQETQYF. The CDR3 DNA follows: TGTGCCAGCAGTTTCCAAACAGGGGGCCAAGAGACCCAGTACTTC. V usage is TRBV28 and J usage is TRBJ2-5, with 8 bases lining up with TRBD1. J lost 1 base, V lost 3 bases, and 4 bases had no gene match. The germline V gene has CDR1 MDHEN and CDR2 SYDVKM. The CDR3 has 15 residues.

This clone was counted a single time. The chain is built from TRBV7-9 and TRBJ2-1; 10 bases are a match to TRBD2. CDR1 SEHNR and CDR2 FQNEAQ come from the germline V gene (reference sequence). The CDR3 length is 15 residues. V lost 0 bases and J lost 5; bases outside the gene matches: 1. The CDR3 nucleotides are TGTGCCAGCAGCTTAGCGCTAGCGGGAGACAATGAGCAGTTCTTC. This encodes CASSLALAGDNEQFF.

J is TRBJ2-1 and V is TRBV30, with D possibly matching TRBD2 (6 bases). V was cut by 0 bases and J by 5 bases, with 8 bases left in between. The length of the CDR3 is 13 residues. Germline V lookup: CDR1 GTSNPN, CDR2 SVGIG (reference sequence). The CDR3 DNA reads TGTGCCTGGAGTGTATGGGGGGACAATGAGCAGTTCTTC. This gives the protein CAWSVWGDNEQFF.

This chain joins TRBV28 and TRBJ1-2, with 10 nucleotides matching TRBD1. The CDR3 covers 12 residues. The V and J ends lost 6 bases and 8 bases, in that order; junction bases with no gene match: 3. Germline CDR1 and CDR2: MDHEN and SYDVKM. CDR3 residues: CASRTGGGGYTF. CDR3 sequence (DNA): TGTGCCAGCAGGACAGGGGGCGGGGGCTACACCTTC.

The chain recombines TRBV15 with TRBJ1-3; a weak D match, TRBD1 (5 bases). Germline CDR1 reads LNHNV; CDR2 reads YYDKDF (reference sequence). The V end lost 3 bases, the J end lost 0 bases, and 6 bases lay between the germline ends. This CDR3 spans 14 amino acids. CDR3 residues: CATSRDNSGNTIYF. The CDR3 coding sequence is TGTGCCACCAGCAGGGACAACTCTGGAAACACCATATATTTT.

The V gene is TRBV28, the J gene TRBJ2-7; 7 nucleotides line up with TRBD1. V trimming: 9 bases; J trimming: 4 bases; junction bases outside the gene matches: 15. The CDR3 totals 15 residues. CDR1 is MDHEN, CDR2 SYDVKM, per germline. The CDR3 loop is CASVAAGTDFYEQYF. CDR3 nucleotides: TGTGCCAGTGTGGCCGCCGGGACAGACTTTTACGAGCAGTACTTC.

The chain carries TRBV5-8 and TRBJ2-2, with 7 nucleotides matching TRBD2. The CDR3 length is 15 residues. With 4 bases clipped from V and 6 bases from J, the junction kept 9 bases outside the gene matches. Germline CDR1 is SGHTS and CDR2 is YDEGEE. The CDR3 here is CASSPGLNAPGELFF. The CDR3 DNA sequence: TGTGCCAGCAGCCCGGGACTAAACGCCCCCGGGGAGCTGTTTTTT.

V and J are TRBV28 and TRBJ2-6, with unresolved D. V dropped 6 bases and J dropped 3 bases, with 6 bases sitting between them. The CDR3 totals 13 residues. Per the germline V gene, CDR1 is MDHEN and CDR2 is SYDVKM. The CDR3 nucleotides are TGTGCCAGCAGCCCTTTTGGGGCCAACGTCCTGACTTTC. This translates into CASSPFGANVLTF.

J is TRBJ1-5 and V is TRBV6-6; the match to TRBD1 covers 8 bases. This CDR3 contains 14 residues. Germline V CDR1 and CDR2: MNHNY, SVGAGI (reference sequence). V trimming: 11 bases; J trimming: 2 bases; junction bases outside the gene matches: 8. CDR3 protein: CAGALTGGNQPQHF. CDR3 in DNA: TGTGCCGGAGCCCTGACAGGGGGCAATCAGCCCCAGCATTTT.

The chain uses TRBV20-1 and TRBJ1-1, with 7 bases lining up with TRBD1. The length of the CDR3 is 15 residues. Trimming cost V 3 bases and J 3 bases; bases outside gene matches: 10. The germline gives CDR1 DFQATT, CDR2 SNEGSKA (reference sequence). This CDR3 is CSASTDREEDTEAFF. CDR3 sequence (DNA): TGCAGTGCTAGTACTGACAGGGAAGAGGACACTGAAGCTTTCTTT.

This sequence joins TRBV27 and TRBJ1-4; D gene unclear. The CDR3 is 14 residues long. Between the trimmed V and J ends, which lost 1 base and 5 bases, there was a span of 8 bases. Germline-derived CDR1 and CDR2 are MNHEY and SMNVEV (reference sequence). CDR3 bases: TGTGCCAGCAGTTTATACGGGGAGAATGAAAAACTGTTTTTT. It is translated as CASSLYGENEKLFF.

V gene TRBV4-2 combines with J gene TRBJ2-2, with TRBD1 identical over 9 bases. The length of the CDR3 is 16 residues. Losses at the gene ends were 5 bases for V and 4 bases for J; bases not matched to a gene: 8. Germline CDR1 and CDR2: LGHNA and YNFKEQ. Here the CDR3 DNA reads TGTGCCAGCAGCTTCCGGGACAGGGTTGCCACCGGGGAGCTGTTTTTT. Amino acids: CASSFRDRVATGELFF.

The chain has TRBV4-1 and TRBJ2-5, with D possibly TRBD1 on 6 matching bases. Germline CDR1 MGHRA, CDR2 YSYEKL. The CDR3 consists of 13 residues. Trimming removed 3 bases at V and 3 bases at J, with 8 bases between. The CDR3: CASSQNREETQYF. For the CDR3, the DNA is TGCGCCAGCAGCCAGAACAGGGAAGAGACCCAGTACTTC.

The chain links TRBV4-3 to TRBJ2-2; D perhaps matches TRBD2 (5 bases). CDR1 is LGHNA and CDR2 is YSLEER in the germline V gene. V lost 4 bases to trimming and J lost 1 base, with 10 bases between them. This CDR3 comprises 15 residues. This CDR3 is CASSRLAGNTGELFF. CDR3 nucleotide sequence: TGCGCCAGCAGCCGCCTGGCGGGGAACACCGGGGAGCTGTTTTTT.

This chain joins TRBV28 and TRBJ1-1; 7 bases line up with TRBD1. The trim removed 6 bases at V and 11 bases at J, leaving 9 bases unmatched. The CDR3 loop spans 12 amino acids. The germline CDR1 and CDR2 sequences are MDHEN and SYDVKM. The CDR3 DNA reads TGTGCCAGCAGCAGGACAAGGGGGCTGGCTTTCTTT. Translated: CASSRTRGLAFF.

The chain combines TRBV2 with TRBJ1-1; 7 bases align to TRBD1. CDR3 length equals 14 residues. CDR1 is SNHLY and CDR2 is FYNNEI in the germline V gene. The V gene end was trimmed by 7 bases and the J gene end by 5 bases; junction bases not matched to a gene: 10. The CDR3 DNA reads TGTGCCAGCAATAACAGGGGCCGTGGGACTGAAGCTTTCTTT. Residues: CASNNRGRGTEAFF.

CDR3 DNA sequence: TGTGCCAGCAATCCAACAACTACATCGGGTGGTGGCTACACCTTC. Translated, it gives CASNPTTTSGGGYTF. The V gene is TRBV6-5, the J gene TRBJ1-2; D is uncertain. The germline CDR1 and CDR2 sequences are MNHEY and SVGAGI. Between the trimmed V and J ends, which lost 7 bases and 7 bases, there was a span of 22 bases. The CDR3 length is 15 residues.

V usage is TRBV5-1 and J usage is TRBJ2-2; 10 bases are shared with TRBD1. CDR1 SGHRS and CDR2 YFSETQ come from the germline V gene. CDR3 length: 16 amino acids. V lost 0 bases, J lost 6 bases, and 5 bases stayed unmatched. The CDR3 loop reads CASSLGQGAQAGELFF. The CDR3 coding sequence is TGCGCCAGCAGCTTGGGACAGGGGGCGCAGGCCGGGGAGCTGTTTTTT.

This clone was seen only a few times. CDR3 DNA sequence: TGTGCCAGCAGCGTAGCACCAGGGGACGAGCAGTACTTC. Protein product: CASSVAPGDEQYF. The V and J genes are TRBV9 and TRBJ2-7, with D perhaps TRBD1 (6 bases). Trimming cost V 0 bases and J 5 bases, with 9 bases left between them. The CDR3 runs 13 residues. Germline lookup yields CDR1 SGDLS and CDR2 YYNGEE.

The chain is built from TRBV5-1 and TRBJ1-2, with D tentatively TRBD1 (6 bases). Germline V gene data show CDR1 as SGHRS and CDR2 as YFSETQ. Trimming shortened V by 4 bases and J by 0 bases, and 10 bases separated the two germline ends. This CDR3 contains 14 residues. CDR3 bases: TGCGCCAGCAGCCAGGACAGTCCTAACTATGGCTACACCTTC. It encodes CASSQDSPNYGYTF.

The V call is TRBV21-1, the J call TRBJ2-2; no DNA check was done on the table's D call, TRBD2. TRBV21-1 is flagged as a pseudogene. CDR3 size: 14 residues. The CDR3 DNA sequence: TGTGCCAGCAGCAAAGTTTCGGAGATCGGGGAGCTGTTTTTT. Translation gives CASSKVSEIGELFF.

This chain's CDR3 is CASSSSSDGLSISPQHF. CDR3 coding DNA: TGTGCCAGCAGTTCCAGTTCGGACGGACTATCAATCAGTCCCCAGCATTTT. The chain carries TRBV28 and TRBJ1-5; no firm D call. This CDR3 is built from 17 residues. Germline loops: CDR1 MDHEN, CDR2 SYDVKM. V gave up 4 bases and J gave up 10 bases, with 26 bases separating them.

CDR3 coding DNA: TGCGCCAGCAGCCAAGATTTCTTGGCTAGCGGGGATGACAATGAGCAGTTCTTC. It encodes CASSQDFLASGDDNEQFF. The gene calls are TRBV4-3 and TRBJ2-1; TRBD2 aligns across 9 bases. Trimming took 0 bases from V and 5 from J; bases not matched to a gene: 11. Germline V gives CDR1 LGHNA, CDR2 YSLEER. CDR3 length: 18 amino acids.

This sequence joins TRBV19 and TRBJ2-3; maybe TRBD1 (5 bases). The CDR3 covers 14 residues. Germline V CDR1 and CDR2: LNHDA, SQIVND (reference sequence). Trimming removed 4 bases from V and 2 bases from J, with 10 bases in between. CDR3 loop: CASSKGVFTDTQYF. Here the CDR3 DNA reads TGTGCCAGTAGTAAAGGGGTTTTCACAGATACGCAGTATTTT.

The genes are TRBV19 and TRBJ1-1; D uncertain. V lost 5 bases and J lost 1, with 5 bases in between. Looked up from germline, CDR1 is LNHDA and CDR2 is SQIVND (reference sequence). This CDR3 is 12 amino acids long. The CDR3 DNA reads TGTGCCAGTAGTTGGAGGAACACTGAAGCTTTCTTT. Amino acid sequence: CASSWRNTEAFF.

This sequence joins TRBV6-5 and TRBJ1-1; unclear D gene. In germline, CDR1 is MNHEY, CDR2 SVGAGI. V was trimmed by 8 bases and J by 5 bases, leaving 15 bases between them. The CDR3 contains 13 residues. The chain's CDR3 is CASQARTLTEAFF. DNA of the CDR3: TGTGCCAGCCAAGCGAGGACTTTAACTGAAGCTTTCTTT.